The rows below give T cell receptor beta chains drawn from one sample of a study of glioma-infiltrating T cells after dendritic cell vaccination. The protocol was immunoSEQ multiplex PCR, while the TCRdb copy is restricted to in-frame clones and leaves out a portion. The sample lists more than 75,000 clones, roughly 87% occurring once. The material sequenced was blood, taken after dendritic cell vaccination. Receptors were obtained from a human donor with glioblastoma. Both conserved end residues are part of each CDR3. A D gene is named only where the DNA matches it firmly. Not every row has a clone size; where given, it reads once, few, many or a size class.

d_call: .
j_call: TRBJ1-1
clone_size: once
v_call: TRBV18
cdr3_aa: CASSPQGGSTEAFF
cdr3_nt: TGTGCCAGCTCGCCCCAGGGTGGTTCCACTGAAGCTTTCTTT

d_call: .
j_call: TRBJ1-1
clone_size: .
v_call: TRBV7-3
cdr3_aa: CASSLTMDRNTEAFF
cdr3_nt: TGTGCCAGCAGCTTAACGATGGACAGAAACACTGAAGCTTTCTTT

d_call: .
j_call: TRBJ1-2
clone_size: .
v_call: TRBV7-2
cdr3_aa: CASSLASEGNYGYTF
cdr3_nt: TGTGCCAGCAGCTTAGCGTCTGAGGGTAACTATGGCTACACCTTC

d_call: TRBD2
j_call: TRBJ2-3
clone_size: .
v_call: TRBV7-6
cdr3_aa: CASRRGGTDTQYF
cdr3_nt: TGTGCCAGCAGACGGGGGGGCACAGATACGCAGTATTTT

d_call: TRBD1
j_call: TRBJ2-2
clone_size: .
v_call: TRBV5-1
cdr3_aa: CASWADRENTGELFF
cdr3_nt: TGCGCCAGTTGGGCGGACAGGGAGAACACCGGGGAGCTGTTTTTT

d_call: .
j_call: TRBJ1-1
clone_size: .
v_call: TRBV7-8
cdr3_aa: CASSWGSEDTEAFF
cdr3_nt: TGTGCCAGCAGCTGGGGCTCCGAGGACACTGAAGCTTTCTTT

d_call: .
j_call: TRBJ1-5
clone_size: .
v_call: TRBV2
cdr3_aa: CASKEVGNQPQHF
cdr3_nt: TGTGCCAGCAAAGAGGTGGGCAATCAGCCCCAGCATTTT

d_call: .
j_call: TRBJ1-1
clone_size: .
v_call: TRBV7-7
cdr3_aa: CASSLGEGGEAFF
cdr3_nt: TGTGCTAGCAGCTTGGGGGAGGGTGGTGAAGCTTTCTTT

d_call: .
j_call: TRBJ2-7
clone_size: once
v_call: TRBV19
cdr3_aa: CASSPRTGSYEQYF
cdr3_nt: TGTGCCAGTAGCCCAAGGACGGGGTCCTACGAGCAGTACTTC

d_call: TRBD2
j_call: TRBJ2-3
clone_size: .
v_call: TRBV9
cdr3_aa: CASSGGGYTQYF
cdr3_nt: TGTGCCAGCAGCGGCGGGGGGTATACGCAGTATTTT

d_call: TRBD1
j_call: TRBJ2-1
clone_size: .
v_call: TRBV7-3
cdr3_aa: CASSLGTGYNEQFF
cdr3_nt: TGTGCCAGCAGCTTGGGGACAGGATACAATGAGCAGTTCTTC

d_call: TRBD2
j_call: TRBJ2-3
clone_size: .
v_call: TRBV23-1
cdr3_aa: CASSQWRLAGGISATDTQYF
cdr3_nt: TGCGCCAGCAGTCAATGGCGCCTAGCGGGGGGGATTTCGGCGACAGATACGCAGTATTTT

d_call: .
j_call: TRBJ1-6
clone_size: .
v_call: TRBV2
cdr3_aa: CASSEEGRGLFSPLHF
cdr3_nt: TGTGCCAGCAGTGAAGAGGGCAGGGGCCTTTTCTCACCCCTCCACTTT

d_call: TRBD1
j_call: TRBJ1-2
clone_size: .
v_call: TRBV15
cdr3_aa: CATSRDGQELYGYTF
cdr3_nt: TGTGCCACCAGCAGAGATGGACAGGAGCTCTATGGCTACACCTTC

d_call: .
j_call: TRBJ1-6
clone_size: .
v_call: TRBV10-2
cdr3_aa: CASSDTGLNSPLHF
cdr3_nt: TGCGCCAGCAGTGATACAGGGCTGAATTCACCCCTCCACTTT

d_call: .
j_call: TRBJ2-7
clone_size: .
v_call: TRBV5-6
cdr3_aa: CASSFRQAYSYEQYF
cdr3_nt: TGTGCCAGCAGTTTCAGACAGGCGTACTCCTACGAGCAGTACTTC

d_call: TRBD1
j_call: TRBJ2-7
clone_size: .
v_call: TRBV6-5
cdr3_aa: CASSPTGGEQYF
cdr3_nt: TGTGCCAGCAGTCCTACAGGGGGCGAGCAGTACTTC

d_call: .
j_call: TRBJ1-5
clone_size: once
v_call: TRBV7-9
cdr3_aa: CASSLNAGRGNQPQHF
cdr3_nt: TGTGCCAGCAGCTTGAATGCAGGGCGAGGCAATCAGCCCCAGCATTTT

d_call: .
j_call: TRBJ1-6
clone_size: once
v_call: TRBV2
cdr3_aa: CASRGLTGPNSPLHF
cdr3_nt: TGTGCCAGCAGGGGCTTGACAGGCCCCAATTCACCCCTCCACTTT

d_call: TRBD1
j_call: TRBJ2-5
clone_size: .
v_call: TRBV7-2
cdr3_aa: CASRPSTGVTQYF
cdr3_nt: TGTGCCAGCAGACCATCCACAGGGGTGACCCAGTACTTC

d_call: .
j_call: TRBJ1-5
clone_size: .
v_call: TRBV19
cdr3_aa: CASSINTDRTGNQPQHF
cdr3_nt: TGTGCCAGTAGTATAAACACTGACAGGACCGGCAATCAGCCCCAGCATTTT

d_call: .
j_call: TRBJ2-3
clone_size: .
v_call: TRBV9
cdr3_aa: CASSEGVTDTQYF
cdr3_nt: TGTGCCAGCAGCGAGGGGGTCACAGATACGCAGTATTTT

d_call: TRBD2
j_call: TRBJ2-5
clone_size: .
v_call: TRBV5-4
cdr3_aa: CASSPGGGASREETQYF
cdr3_nt: TGTGCCAGCAGCCCCGGGGGGGGCGCATCGAGGGAAGAGACCCAGTACTTC

d_call: TRBD1
j_call: TRBJ1-2
clone_size: .
v_call: TRBV19
cdr3_aa: CASSPSRTGGAYGYTF
cdr3_nt: TGTGCCAGTAGTCCCTCCCGGACAGGGGGCGCATATGGCTACACCTTC

d_call: .
j_call: TRBJ2-7
clone_size: .
v_call: TRBV5-1
cdr3_aa: CASSLGQDWGSYEQYF
cdr3_nt: TGCGCCAGCAGCTTGGGACAGGACTGGGGTTCCTACGAGCAGTACTTC

d_call: TRBD2
j_call: TRBJ2-2
clone_size: few
v_call: TRBV9
cdr3_aa: CASSVVVAGGSNTGELFF
cdr3_nt: TGTGCCAGCAGCGTAGTGGTAGCGGGGGGATCGAACACCGGGGAGCTGTTTTTT

d_call: .
j_call: TRBJ1-1
clone_size: .
v_call: TRBV29-1
cdr3_aa: CSVASGPTEAFF
cdr3_nt: TGCAGCGTTGCCAGCGGGCCCACTGAAGCTTTCTTT

d_call: .
j_call: TRBJ1-1
clone_size: .
v_call: TRBV30
cdr3_aa: CAWSGGMNTEAFF
cdr3_nt: TGTGCCTGGAGTGGAGGGATGAACACTGAAGCTTTCTTT

d_call: TRBD2
j_call: TRBJ2-3
clone_size: .
v_call: TRBV6-5
cdr3_aa: CASSSTGTSGADTQYF
cdr3_nt: TGTGCCAGCAGTTCCACCGGGACTAGCGGAGCAGATACGCAGTATTTT

d_call: .
j_call: TRBJ1-6
clone_size: .
v_call: TRBV9
cdr3_aa: CASNPSEDSPLHF
cdr3_nt: TGTGCCAGCAACCCCAGTGAAGATTCACCCCTCCACTTT

d_call: .
j_call: TRBJ2-7
clone_size: .
v_call: TRBV7-9
cdr3_aa: CASSLAGGADTGEQYF
cdr3_nt: TGTGCCAGCAGCTTAGCGGGGGGGGCTGATACGGGCGAGCAGTACTTC

d_call: .
j_call: TRBJ1-2
clone_size: once
v_call: TRBV19
cdr3_aa: CASSVRGAYGYTF
cdr3_nt: TGTGCCAGTAGTGTCCGGGGGGCCTATGGCTACACCTTC

d_call: .
j_call: TRBJ1-2
clone_size: once
v_call: TRBV6-4
cdr3_aa: CASSLQGIPNYGYTF
cdr3_nt: TGTGCCAGCAGCCTACAGGGAATTCCGAACTATGGCTACACCTTC

d_call: .
j_call: TRBJ1-6
clone_size: .
v_call: TRBV7-9
cdr3_aa: CASSLTGTVMGYNSPLHF
cdr3_nt: TGTGCCAGCAGCTTAACAGGGACCGTAATGGGCTATAATTCACCCCTCCACTTT

d_call: TRBD1
j_call: TRBJ1-5
clone_size: .
v_call: TRBV19
cdr3_aa: CASSTIQGAAQPQHF
cdr3_nt: TGTGCCAGTAGTACAATACAGGGGGCAGCTCAGCCCCAGCATTTT

d_call: TRBD2
j_call: TRBJ2-1
clone_size: .
v_call: TRBV7-6
cdr3_aa: CASSQVIAGGPTGVEQFF
cdr3_nt: TGTGCCAGCAGCCAAGTGATAGCGGGGGGCCCCACCGGTGTTGAGCAGTTCTTC

d_call: TRBD2
j_call: TRBJ2-7
clone_size: .
v_call: TRBV2
cdr3_aa: CASSERTSGGAGEQYF
cdr3_nt: TGTGCCAGCAGTGAAAGGACTAGCGGGGGAGCGGGGGAGCAGTACTTC

d_call: .
j_call: TRBJ1-2
clone_size: .
v_call: TRBV27
cdr3_aa: CASRVGGGTSNYGYTF
cdr3_nt: TGTGCCAGCAGGGTGGGAGGTGGGACCTCTAACTATGGCTACACCTTC

d_call: TRBD1
j_call: TRBJ1-1
clone_size: .
v_call: TRBV29-1
cdr3_aa: CSVDWDSANTEAFF
cdr3_nt: TGCAGCGTTGATTGGGACAGCGCGAACACTGAAGCTTTCTTT

d_call: TRBD2
j_call: TRBJ2-2
clone_size: .
v_call: TRBV5-1
cdr3_aa: CASSNTSGMVGELFF
cdr3_nt: TGCGCCAGCAGCAACACTAGCGGTATGGTCGGGGAGCTGTTTTTT

d_call: .
j_call: TRBJ1-1
clone_size: .
v_call: TRBV7-6
cdr3_aa: CASSLWRGGNTEAFF
cdr3_nt: TGTGCCAGCAGCTTATGGAGGGGCGGGAACACTGAAGCTTTCTTT

d_call: .
j_call: TRBJ1-4
clone_size: few
v_call: TRBV23-1
cdr3_aa: CASSQGYPDGEKLFF
cdr3_nt: TGCGCCAGCAGTCAAGGTTACCCCGACGGGGAAAAACTGTTTTTT